These 22 T cell receptor beta chains came from one sample sequenced in a study of blood T cell repertoires in COVID-19. TCRdb's table, derived via immunoSEQ multiplex PCR, lists solely in-frame clones and lacks some. The sample has approximately 260,000 clones, approximately 86% seen once; the top ten hold 7.2%. The sample consisted of peripheral blood. These receptors all come from a man aged 55 to 69 who had recovered from COVID-19.

The CDR3 DNA reads TGTGCCAGTAGTCGCCCAGGGGGCAATGAAAAACTGTTTTTT. It encodes CASSRPGGNEKLFF. This rearrangement joins TRBV19 to TRBJ1-4; 8 bases match TRBD1. The V and J ends lost 5 bases and 5 bases, in that order; junction bases with no gene match: 4. CDR1 and CDR2 (germline): LNHDA, SQIVND (reference sequence). CDR3 size: 14 residues.

V usage is TRBV18 and J usage is TRBJ1-1, with D maybe TRBD1 (6 bases). Between the trimmed V and J ends, which lost 6 bases and 1 base, there was a span of 18 bases. The germline CDR1 and CDR2 sequences are KGHSH and LQKENI. CDR3 length: 16 amino acids. The CDR3 DNA reads TGTGCCAGCTCCCAAGTGGGGGCGATGGCGAACACTGAAGCTTTCTTT. It specifies CASSQVGAMANTEAFF.

The rearrangement uses TRBV11-3 and TRBJ2-3, with 8 bases identical to TRBD2. V shed 4 bases, J shed 3 bases, and the junction held 6 bases outside the gene matches. Germline CDR1 and CDR2: SGHNT and YENEEA. The CDR3 totals 15 residues. The CDR3 nucleotides read TGTGCCAGCAGCTCGGGACTAGGTCTGACAGATACGCAGTATTTT. It is translated as CASSSGLGLTDTQYF.

The rearrangement joins TRBV7-2 to TRBJ2-1, with 7 bases lining up with TRBD2. Germline-derived CDR1 and CDR2 are SGHTA and FQGNSA. V lost 1 base, J lost 2 bases, and 2 bases stayed unmatched. The CDR3 covers 15 residues. CDR3 sequence (DNA): TGTGCCAGCAGCTTAGGTGGGGGGGCCTACAATGAGCAGTTCTTC. Protein sequence: CASSLGGGAYNEQFF.

This sequence joins TRBV5-6 and TRBJ2-7; TRBD2 matches 9 bases. V shed 1 base and J 4 bases; nucleotides not matched to a gene: 15. The CDR3 is made up of 18 amino acids. Germline values: CDR1 SGHDT, CDR2 YYEEEE. The CDR3 region has the DNA TGTGCCAGCAGCTTGTTGTCTAGCGGGGACCATCCCTCTTACGAGCAGTACTTC. Translation gives CASSLLSSGDHPSYEQYF.

This rearrangement joins TRBV30 to TRBJ1-5; TRBD1 is a possible D gene (5 bases). The CDR3 length is 13 residues. The V gene's germline CDR1 is GTSNPN and CDR2 SVGIG (reference sequence). Trimming took off 0 bases at V and 4 bases at J, with 7 bases between the two ends. The chain's CDR3 is CAWSVRQNQPQHF. In DNA, the CDR3 is TGTGCCTGGAGTGTACGACAGAATCAGCCCCAGCATTTT.

CDR3 nucleotides: TGCGCCAGCAGCCCTGACGGGGGGGACGAGCAGTACGTC. Its protein is CASSPDGGDEQYV. The rearrangement uses TRBV5-1 and TRBJ2-7, with 8 bases identical to TRBD2. The V gene's germline CDR1 is SGHRS and CDR2 YFSETQ. This CDR3 is 13 amino acids long. V was clipped by 4 bases and J by 5 bases; unmatched bases: 5.

This chain links TRBV5-1 with TRBJ2-5; possible D gene TRBD2, 5 bases. Germline CDR1 SGHRS, CDR2 YFSETQ. This CDR3 comprises 17 residues. The V and J ends lost 1 base and 1 base respectively, with 17 bases between them. This CDR3 is CASSLSVRVEFQETQYF. The DNA for the CDR3 is TGCGCCAGCAGCTTGAGTGTGAGGGTTGAATTCCAAGAGACCCAGTACTTC.

The chain links TRBV19 to TRBJ1-6, with no clear D. Germline V gene sequence: CDR1 LNHDA, CDR2 SQIVND (reference sequence). The V end lost 5 bases, the J end lost 7 bases, and 15 bases lay between the germline ends. This CDR3 is built from 15 residues. As DNA, the CDR3 is TGTGCCAGTAGTGAGGGCAGAATACCAAATTCACCCCTCCACTTT. Its protein product is CASSEGRIPNSPLHF.

V and J are TRBV30 and TRBJ1-2, with 8 bases fitting TRBD1. Germline V lookup: CDR1 GTSNPN, CDR2 SVGIG (reference sequence). The CDR3 is 14 residues long. V was clipped by 3 bases and J by 3 bases; unmatched bases: 6. The CDR3 DNA follows: TGTGCCTGGAGGCCACTGGACAGGGACTATGGCTACACCTTC. Protein sequence: CAWRPLDRDYGYTF.

The chain couples TRBV5-1 to TRBJ1-1; D ambiguous. Germline CDR1 is SGHRS and CDR2 is YFSETQ. This CDR3 is 14 amino acids long. The germline V and J ends were trimmed by 5 bases and 1 base, with 12 bases remaining between them. CDR3 loop: CASSYSLGNTEAFF. The CDR3 DNA reads as TGCGCCAGCAGTTACTCCCTCGGGAACACTGAAGCTTTCTTT. Variable domain in full (rest from reference TRBV5-1 and TRBJ1-1): KAGVTQTPRYLIKTRGQQVTLSCSPISGHRSVSWYQQTPGQGLQFLFEYFSETQRNKGNFPGRFSGRQFSNSRSEMNVSTLELGDSALYLCASSYSLGNTEAFFGQGTRLTVV.

The chain is built from TRBV3-1 (or the pseudogene TRBV3-2) and TRBJ2-7, with unresolved D. The CDR3 runs to 12 residues. V gave up 2 bases and J gave up 4 bases, with 6 bases separating them. The germline CDR1 and CDR2 sequences are LGHDT and YNNKEL (reference sequence). The CDR3 DNA reads TGTGCCAGCAGCCAACGACTTTACGAGCAGTACTTC. It encodes CASSQRLYEQYF.

The CDR3 here is CASRRGRTEAFF. The CDR3 nucleotides read TGTGCCAGCAGGAGGGGTCGCACTGAAGCTTTCTTT. The rearrangement links TRBV19 to TRBJ1-1; TRBD1 might be the D (5 bases). The V gene's germline CDR1 is LNHDA and CDR2 SQIVND (reference sequence). V was shortened by 9 bases and J by 4 bases, with 12 bases between the two germline ends. CDR3 length equals 12 residues.

The rearrangement uses TRBV9 and TRBJ1-1; 9 bases align to TRBD1. J gave up 4 bases and V 0 bases, and 16 bases lay outside the gene matches. Germline V gives CDR1 SGDLS, CDR2 YYNGEE. This CDR3 comprises 19 residues. In DNA form, the CDR3 reads TGTGCCAGCAGCGTAGCAGATAGGGGGGACAGGGAATGGAGCACTGAAGCTTTCTTT. Its protein is CASSVADRGDREWSTEAFF.

This clone came up once. The gene calls are TRBV10-3 and TRBJ1-6; D unclear. CDR1 is ENHRY, CDR2 SYGVKD, per germline. Deletions cut 0 bases from V and 8 bases from J, with 20 bases between. There are 18 residues in the CDR3. CDR3 sequence: CAISESRQVGRWDSPLHF. The CDR3 DNA reads as TGTGCCATCAGTGAGTCTAGGCAGGTAGGGAGGTGGGATTCACCCCTCCACTTT.

The CDR3 sequence is CASSMSLLQETQYF. In nucleotides, the CDR3 is TGTGCCAGTAGTATGAGCCTCCTTCAAGAGACCCAGTACTTC. The V and J genes are TRBV19 and TRBJ2-5; no definite D call. Trimming shortened V by 3 bases and J by 2 bases, and 10 bases separated the two germline ends. Germline V gives CDR1 LNHDA, CDR2 SQIVND (reference sequence). The CDR3 extends over 14 amino acids.

The chain couples TRBV5-6 to TRBJ1-2; TRBD1 matches at 7 bases. V lost 0 bases, J lost 2 bases, and 7 bases stayed unmatched. This CDR3 is built from 16 residues. Germline V gene data show CDR1 as SGHDT and CDR2 as YYEEEE. The DNA for the CDR3 is TGTGCCAGCAGCTTGGGGCACAGGGGTAGGAACTATGGCTACACCTTC. It codes for CASSLGHRGRNYGYTF. The full variable domain, in which reference TRBV5-6 and TRBJ1-2 provide the parts outside the CDR3, is DAGVTQSPTHLIKTRGQQVTLRCSPKSGHDTVSWYQQALGQGPQFIFQYYEEEERQRGNFPDRFSGHQFPNYSSELNVNALLLGDSALYLCASSLGHRGRNYGYTFGSGTRLTVV.

The chain couples TRBV19 to TRBJ2-7; D is undetermined. Looked up from germline, CDR1 is LNHDA and CDR2 is SQIVND (reference sequence). CDR3 length: 13 amino acids. The V and J ends lost 1 base and 7 bases respectively, with 11 bases between them. CDR3 coding DNA: TGTGCCAGTAGTATAGGTTTCGCGGCTGAGCAGTACTTC. It is translated as CASSIGFAAEQYF.

The chain joins TRBV5-6 to TRBJ1-2, with a weak D call TRBD1 (6 bases). The V end lost 2 bases, the J end lost 4 bases, and 15 bases lay between the germline ends. Germline lookup yields CDR1 SGHDT and CDR2 YYEEEE. The CDR3 extends over 15 amino acids. CDR3 DNA sequence: TGTGCCAGCAGCTTAGACGTTACAGGGTCCTATGGCTACACCTTC. Translated: CASSLDVTGSYGYTF.

This sequence joins TRBV6-6 and TRBJ2-2; 13 bases agree with TRBD2. This CDR3 is 16 amino acids long. The germline V gene encodes CDR1 MNHNY and CDR2 SVGAGI (reference sequence). Trimming took 6 bases from V and 4 from J; bases not matched to a gene: 5. CDR3 amino acids: CASSRLAGGITGELFF. The CDR3 region has the DNA TGTGCCAGCAGCCGACTAGCGGGGGGTATCACCGGGGAGCTGTTTTTT.

In regard to this clone: A read error may account for a junction end that differs from germline. The V and J genes are TRBV5-1 and TRBJ2-3; TRBD2 aligns across 10 bases. The CDR3 is 14 amino acids. The germline gives CDR1 SGHRS, CDR2 YFSETQ. CDR3 nucleotide sequence: TGCGCCAGCAGCTTCAGCGGGGGGGCAGATGCGCAGTATTTT. It translates to CASSFSGGADAQYF.

V and J are TRBV5-1 and TRBJ1-2; TRBD1 aligns across 11 bases. Germline loops: CDR1 SGHRS, CDR2 YFSETQ. Trimming took 5 bases from V and 7 from J; bases not matched to a gene: 13. This CDR3 is 16 amino acids long. CDR3 amino acids: CASRVQLWTGGVGYTF. Written as DNA, the CDR3 is TGCGCCAGCAGGGTACAGCTGTGGACAGGGGGCGTTGGCTACACCTTC.